A selection of T cell receptor beta chains follows, all from one sample in a study of OX40 agonist ivuxolimab in advanced cancers. Libraries were prepared by immunoSEQ multiplex PCR; TCRdb keeps only in-frame clonotypes and omits some of them. The profile shows 70,000 or so clones, 92% of them singletons. The sample here was CD4+ or CD8+ T cells sorted from blood, taken in a trial of the OX40 agonist ivuxolimab. These receptors came from an adult with an advanced solid tumor such as melanoma, head and neck, liver or kidney cancer. Both conserved end residues are part of each CDR3. A D gene is named only where the DNA matches it firmly. Rows may omit the clone size; those that give it use once, few, many or a size class.

CDR3nt | CDR3aa | j_gene | v_gene | abundance | d_gene
TGTGCCAGCAGCTGGGACGGGACCTTCTACGAGCAGTACTTC | CASSWDGTFYEQYF | TRBJ2-7 | TRBV11-2 | few | -
TGTGCCAGCAGCTGGACAGGGGAGGAGCAGTACTTC | CASSWTGEEQYF | TRBJ2-7 | TRBV11-2 | - | TRBD1
TGTGCCAGCAGTTTCTCGAACACTGAAGCTTTCTTT | CASSFSNTEAFF | TRBJ1-1 | TRBV27 | - | -
TGTGCCAGCAGCTCCCATTTAGCCGGGAGCTATAACACAGATACGCAGTATTTT | CASSSHLAGSYNTDTQYF | TRBJ2-3 | TRBV7-8 | - | -
TGTGCCAGTAGTATGTGGTCTAGCGGGGGTTACAATGAGCAGTTCTTC | CASSMWSSGGYNEQFF | TRBJ2-1 | TRBV19 | - | TRBD2
TGTGCCAGTAGTTATGGAGGAGTTGATAATGAAAAACTGTTTTTT | CASSYGGVDNEKLFF | TRBJ1-4 | TRBV19 | once | -
TGTGCCAGCAGTCTCGTTCGGGGGGCCTCCTACGAGCAGTACTTC | CASSLVRGASYEQYF | TRBJ2-7 | TRBV14 | - | -
TGTGCCAGCAGCGTAGAGGTGGGGTACGAGCAGTACTTC | CASSVEVGYEQYF | TRBJ2-7 | TRBV9 | - | -
TGTGCCAGCAGCGCATCTGAACGACGGGACATTCAGTACTTC | CASSASERRDIQYF | TRBJ2-4 | TRBV9 | - | -
TGTGCCAGCAGCTTAGGCCCCCATAGCCCGGATACGGACGAGCAGTACTTC | CASSLGPHSPDTDEQYF | TRBJ2-7 | TRBV7-3 | - | -
TGTGCCAGCAGCCCTTCGCCAGGGAGCTCCTACGAGCAGTACTTC | CASSPSPGSSYEQYF | TRBJ2-7 | TRBV11-2 | few | -
TGTGCCAGCTTCCCGGGGAGCGGGGGCGGTGTCTCCTACGAGCAGTACTTC | CASFPGSGGGVSYEQYF | TRBJ2-7 | TRBV18 | - | TRBD2
TGTGCCAGCAGCATTTGGACCCAGTACTTC | CASSIWTQYF | TRBJ2-5 | TRBV11-3 | once | -
TGTGCCAGCAGTTTTGGGTATAGCAGCGGCGAGCAGTACTTC | CASSFGYSSGEQYF | TRBJ2-7 | TRBV27 | once | -
TGTGCCTGGAGGGGGGCCGCCTATGGCTACACCTTC | CAWRGAAYGYTF | TRBJ1-2 | TRBV30 | - | -
TGTGCCAGCAGTGCTGGACGGTCCTATGGCTACACCTTC | CASSAGRSYGYTF | TRBJ1-2 | TRBV27 | - | -
TGCGCCAGCAGTGGGATGACAGGGCCCTACGAGCAGTACTTC | CASSGMTGPYEQYF | TRBJ2-7 | TRBV5-1 | - | TRBD1
TGTGCCAGCAGCCGGGACGGATCACTAGAAGCTTTCTTT | CASSRDGSLEAFF | TRBJ1-1 | TRBV7-9 | once | -
TGTGCCAGCAGCCCGGCCCTGGGTCGTCAGCCCCAGCATTTT | CASSPALGRQPQHF | TRBJ1-5 | TRBV7-2 | - | -
TGTGCCAGCAGTGAATGGGGATCGGGTCACAATGAGCAGTTCTTC | CASSEWGSGHNEQFF | TRBJ2-1 | TRBV6-1 | - | -
TGTGCCAGCAGGGGACTAGCGGTCAGCTCCTACGAGCAGTACTTC | CASRGLAVSSYEQYF | TRBJ2-7 | TRBV7-8 | - | TRBD2
TGTGCCAGCAGGCCGGGAGGGGCCCACGAGCAGTACTTC | CASRPGGAHEQYF | TRBJ2-7 | TRBV27 | - | TRBD2
TGTGCCAGCAGCTCGGCCGGGACTCCCCCCTACGAGCAGTACTTC | CASSSAGTPPYEQYF | TRBJ2-7 | TRBV13 | - | -
TGTGCCAGCAGCTCGGGACATTCTGGACTTTATGGCTACACCTTC | CASSSGHSGLYGYTF | TRBJ1-2 | TRBV13 | - | -
TGTGCCAGCAGCTTGACAGGGTTTCGCGAGCAGTACTTC | CASSLTGFREQYF | TRBJ2-7 | TRBV5-5 | - | -
TGTGCCAGCAGCCCTTCCCCTTGGACAGTCGGTTCTCAGCCCCAGCATTTT | CASSPSPWTVGSQPQHF | TRBJ1-5 | TRBV5-8 | once | -
TGTGCCAGCAGCCAAGTTACTAGCGGGGAAGGGCAGTACTTC | CASSQVTSGEGQYF | TRBJ2-7 | TRBV14 | - | TRBD2
TGTGCCAGCAGCTTTAGCGGGGGGGGCTCCTACGAGCAGTACTTC | CASSFSGGGSYEQYF | TRBJ2-7 | TRBV11-2 | - | TRBD2
TGTGCCAGCAGTTTACTAGCGGGGGGTACAGAGACCCAGTACTTC | CASSLLAGGTETQYF | TRBJ2-5 | TRBV27 | - | TRBD2
TGTGCCAGCAGTTTACAGGGTAGCTGGACTGAAGCTTTCTTT | CASSLQGSWTEAFF | TRBJ1-1 | TRBV27 | - | -
TGCAGCGTTGTTTGGCAGGGAGGCCAGCCCCAGCATTTT | CSVVWQGGQPQHF | TRBJ1-5 | TRBV29-1 | once | -
TGCGCCAGCAGCCAACTACTAGCGGGATCGTCCTACGAGCAGTACTTC | CASSQLLAGSSYEQYF | TRBJ2-7 | TRBV4-1 | - | TRBD2
TGTGCCAGCAGCCCTCCGACCCAAGAGACCCAGTACTTC | CASSPPTQETQYF | TRBJ2-5 | TRBV7-9 | - | -
TGTGCCAGCAGCTGGGAAGGGGGCGGCTATGGCTACACCTTC | CASSWEGGGYGYTF | TRBJ1-2 | TRBV5-4 | once | TRBD1
TGTGCCAGCAGCACGACCTCTCGAGGGGAGTATGAGACCCAGTACTTC | CASSTTSRGEYETQYF | TRBJ2-5 | TRBV16 | - | -
TGTGCCAGCAGTTTAGCGGGGGGGCGGTTCGGGGAGCTGTTTTTT | CASSLAGGRFGELFF | TRBJ2-2 | TRBV27 | - | TRBD2
TGTGCCAGCAGCTTAGCGCGTGAGGACTCCTACGAGCAGTACTTC | CASSLAREDSYEQYF | TRBJ2-7 | TRBV7-9 | - | -
TGTGCCAGCAGCGATCCGGGACAGGGGGTTGAAGATACGCAGTATTTT | CASSDPGQGVEDTQYF | TRBJ2-3 | TRBV7-9 | - | TRBD1
TGTGCCAGCAGCCAGACAGGGGGCGGCTACACCTTC | CASSQTGGGYTF | TRBJ1-2 | TRBV13 | - | TRBD1
TGCGCCAGCAGCTTAGGGGGAGAAGCTTTCTTT | CASSLGGEAFF | TRBJ1-1 | TRBV5-1 | - | -
TGTGCCAGCAGCTACGGGACAGCGTACAATGAGCAGTTCTTC | CASSYGTAYNEQFF | TRBJ2-1 | TRBV11-2 | - | TRBD1
TGTGCCAGCAGCTTTTCTTCTGAAAATGAGCAGTTCTTC | CASSFSSENEQFF | TRBJ2-1 | TRBV13 | - | -
TGTGCCAGCAGCTTAATGAGACAGGGGGCCTATAATTCACCCCTCCACTTT | CASSLMRQGAYNSPLHF | TRBJ1-6 | TRBV13 | - | TRBD1
TGTGCCAGCAGTTACTACCGTGGCGGGGGCGGGGAAAAACTGTTTTTT | CASSYYRGGGGEKLFF | TRBJ1-4 | TRBV6-5 | - | -
TGTGCCAGCAGTTTAGGGACAGCAGTCACTGAAGCTTTCTTT | CASSLGTAVTEAFF | TRBJ1-1 | TRBV27 | few | TRBD1
TGTGCCAGCAGTTTCGGGAAGGGAAATGGCTACACCTTC | CASSFGKGNGYTF | TRBJ1-2 | TRBV27 | - | -